This section outlines one T cell receptor beta chain sequence together with its context. Its antigen remains unidentified. Base-call qualities are not available, and no considerably larger clone is one nucleotide away. The CDR3, cysteine through phenylalanine, is 17 amino acids long. The read is trimmed to its CDR3 DNA, 51 bases read in frame from base 1. The germline V gene provides CDR1 SGHRS and CDR2 YFSETQ. Trimming costs V 6 bases and J 0 bases, and their ends lie 16 bases apart. The CDR3 regions of human TCRbeta chains were subjected to immunosequencing. The source study handled its data this way. Repertoire TCRs were matched against a reference library of SARS-CoV-2-specific TCRs generated with the MIRA antigen-specificity platform. Breadth was defined as the fraction of unique TCRs that were SARS-CoV-2-associated. Depth was defined as the fraction of total T cells that were SARS-CoV-2-associated. Using the MIRA data, each spike-specific TCR was mapped to the spike region that the TCR reacts to and placed in a CD4 or CD8 class. Log10-transformed breadth and depth values were compared by one-way ANOVA with Sidak's multiple comparisons tests. TCRdb carries this immuneACCESS record with in-frame sequences only. Its versions omit some clonotypes, under half of them owing to an unresolved V gene in the studies checked, with the rest unexplained. V and J calls and clone size are as listed in that table; D and trimming were resolved from the DNA. The sample table lists about 72,000 clones, roughly 84% of them with a count of one. 24% of the sample belongs to the ten largest clones.

This specimen's time point label, per the study, means: baseline before first vaccination. Vaccinee samples came from UK trials COV001 and COV002, including a single-blind randomized controlled phase 2/3 trial of AZD1222 (ChAdOx1 nCoV-19) in healthy adults. For TCRbeta chain sequencing, PBMC samples were collected from trial participants at day 0 and at day 28 after the second dose. This sample is drawn from a study of T cell responses to AZD1222 COVID-19 vaccine (dated by TCRdb to the early 2020s). Background for the entire study: AZD1222 recipients whose second dose came at about 4 weeks and those whose second dose came at about 12 weeks were combined into one group, since spike-specific TCR depth and breadth did not differ between the two schedules. TCR sequencing covered over 230 trial participants: 207 given two doses of AZD1222 and about 26 given two doses of MenACWY control vaccine. Enrollment into the trials was organized by age into subgroups of 18-55, 56-69 and 70-plus years, and those subgroups contained about 150, 27 and 61 TCR-sequenced participants, respectively.

Here is what the overall study found, with its caveats: After two AZD1222 doses, both the breadth and the depth of spike-specific TCRs were significantly higher than at day 0 and than in MenACWY recipients. The vaccine-associated CD4 TCRs covered the entire spike protein, and the dominant responses fell in regions 160-218 and 743-854. Participants were mostly white British and included more females than males, and it was suggested by the authors that clonal diversity may have been underestimated. In the small 56-69-year group, the increase in depth fell short of significance, most likely because of low power. No day 14 peak-response samples were available, so repertoires were characterized only after the peak T cell response. Conclusions about previously exposed vaccinees are limited, since just five or six AZD1222 recipients were seropositive for SARS-CoV-2 at baseline. Reportedly, close to half of the unique spike-specific TCRs recognized epitopes lying outside the regions that are mutated in the B.1.351 and B.1.1.7 variants.

The origin of this receptor is an adult in good health. The sequencing here drew on peripheral blood, taken on day 0 of AZD1222 vaccination. This receptor chain uses TRBV5-1 and TRBJ2-6; tentative D gene TRBD1, with 6 bases matching. The base sequence is TGCGCCAGCACTCTTCCAGGGGCAGCCTCTGGGGCCAACGTCCTGACTTTC. The encoded protein is CASTLPGAASGANVLTF.